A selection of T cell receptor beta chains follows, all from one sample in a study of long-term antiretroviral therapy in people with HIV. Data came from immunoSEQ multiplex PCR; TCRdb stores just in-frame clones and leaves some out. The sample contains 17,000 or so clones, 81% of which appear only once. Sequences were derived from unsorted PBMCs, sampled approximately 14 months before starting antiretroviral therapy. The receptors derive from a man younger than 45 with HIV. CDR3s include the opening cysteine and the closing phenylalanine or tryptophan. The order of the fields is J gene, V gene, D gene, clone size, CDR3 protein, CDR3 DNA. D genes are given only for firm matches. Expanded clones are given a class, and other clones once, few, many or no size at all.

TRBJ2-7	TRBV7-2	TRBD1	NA	CASSAQGVGEQYF	TGTGCCAGCAGCGCCCAGGGGGTGGGGGAGCAGTACTTC
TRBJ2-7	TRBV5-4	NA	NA	CASSLARDRSTYEQYF	TGTGCCAGCAGCTTGGCGAGAGACAGGTCCACCTACGAGCAGTACTTC
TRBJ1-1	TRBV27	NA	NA	CASSRGHLNTEAFF	TGTGCCAGCAGCCGAGGACACTTGAACACTGAAGCTTTCTTT
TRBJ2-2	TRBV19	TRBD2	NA	CASRGGTYTGELFF	TGTGCCAGCCGGGGGGGGACGTACACCGGGGAGCTGTTTTTT
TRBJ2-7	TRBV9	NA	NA	CASSVASSSYEQYF	TGTGCCAGCAGCGTAGCTAGCAGCTCCTACGAGCAGTACTTC
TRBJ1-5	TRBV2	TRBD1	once	CASGGQGEGQPQHF	TGTGCCAGCGGGGGACAGGGAGAAGGTCAGCCCCAGCATTTT
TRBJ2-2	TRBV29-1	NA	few	CSVEDPRVKDGELFF	TGCAGCGTTGAAGATCCTAGAGTGAAGGATGGGGAGCTGTTTTTT
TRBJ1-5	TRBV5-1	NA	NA	CASSLERNQPQHF	TGCGCCAGCAGCTTGGAAAGGAATCAGCCCCAGCATTTT
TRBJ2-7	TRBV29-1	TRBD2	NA	CSVSVPISGIITGQYF	TGCAGCGTCTCCGTTCCGATTAGCGGGATCATAACCGGGCAGTACTTC
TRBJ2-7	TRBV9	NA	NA	CASSVDVRVPHEQYF	TGTGCCAGCAGCGTAGATGTCCGCGTCCCCCACGAGCAGTACTTC
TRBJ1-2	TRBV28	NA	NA	CASSLVRGYQGYTF	TGTGCCAGCAGCCTGGTTCGAGGGTATCAGGGCTACACCTTC
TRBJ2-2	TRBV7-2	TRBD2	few	CASSVLAGVGGELFF	TGTGCCAGCAGCGTCCTAGCGGGAGTCGGCGGGGAGCTGTTTTTT
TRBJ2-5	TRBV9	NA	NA	CASSADTGALQETQYF	TGTGCCAGCAGCGCCGACACGGGGGCACTCCAAGAGACCCAGTACTTC
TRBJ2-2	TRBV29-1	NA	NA	CSVESTGELFF	TGCAGCGTTGAAAGCACCGGGGAGCTGTTTTTT
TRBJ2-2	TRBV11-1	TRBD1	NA	CASRGQVANTGELFF	TGTGCCAGCAGGGGACAGGTAGCGAACACCGGGGAGCTGTTTTTT
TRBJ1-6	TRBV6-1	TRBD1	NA	CASSEGPVGTGNNSPLHF	TGTGCCAGCAGTGAAGGTCCGGTTGGGACAGGGAATAATTCACCCCTCCACTTT
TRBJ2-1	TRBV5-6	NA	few	CASSLVRDGYNEQFF	TGTGCCAGCAGCTTGGTCCGGGACGGATACAATGAGCAGTTCTTC
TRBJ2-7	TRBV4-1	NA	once	CASSQVVLSSFYEQYF	TGCGCCAGCAGCCAAGTGGTACTATCCTCGTTCTACGAGCAGTACTTC
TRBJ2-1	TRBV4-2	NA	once	CASRASDQSYNEQFF	TGTGCCAGCAGGGCTAGCGACCAATCCTACAATGAGCAGTTCTTC
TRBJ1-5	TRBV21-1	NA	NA	CASSKGGQGRGLNQPQHF	TGTGCCAGCAGCAAAGGGGGCCAAGGGAGGGGGCTTAATCAGCCCCAGCATTTT
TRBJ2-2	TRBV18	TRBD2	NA	CASSPHALAGVGAGELFF	TGTGCCAGCTCACCACATGCACTAGCGGGAGTCGGGGCCGGGGAGCTGTTTTTT
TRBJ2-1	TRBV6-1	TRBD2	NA	CASSENGGATYNEQFF	TGTGCCAGCAGTGAAAACGGGGGGGCTACCTACAATGAGCAGTTCTTC
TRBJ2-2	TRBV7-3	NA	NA	CASSLGGTTGELFF	TGTGCCAGCAGCTTAGGGGGGACGACCGGGGAGCTGTTTTTT
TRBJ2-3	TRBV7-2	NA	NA	CASSLGGGLPTDTQYF	TGTGCCAGCAGCTTAGGAGGGGGACTGCCCACAGATACGCAGTATTTT
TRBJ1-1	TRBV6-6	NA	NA	CATGGGNTEAFF	TGTGCCACCGGGGGGGGGAACACTGAAGCTTTCTTT
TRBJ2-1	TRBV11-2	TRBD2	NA	CASTKSSGSFNEQFF	TGTGCCAGCACCAAATCTAGCGGGAGTTTCAATGAGCAGTTCTTC
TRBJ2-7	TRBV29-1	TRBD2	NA	CSVSSGRGYEQYF	TGCAGCGTTAGCAGCGGGAGAGGCTACGAGCAGTACTTC
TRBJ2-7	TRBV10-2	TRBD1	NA	CASSLTGATYEQYF	TGCGCCAGCAGTTTGACAGGGGCGACCTACGAGCAGTACTTC
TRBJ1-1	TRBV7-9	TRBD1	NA	CASSLKGMDRLSGAEAFF	TGTGCCAGCAGCTTAAAGGGGATGGACAGGTTATCGGGGGCTGAAGCTTTCTTT
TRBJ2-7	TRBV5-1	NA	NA	CASSLEREQYF	TGCGCCAGCAGCTTGGAACGCGAGCAGTACTTC
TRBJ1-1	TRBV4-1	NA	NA	CASSPPGGRTEAFF	TGCGCCAGCAGCCCCCCCGGCGGGAGGACTGAAGCTTTCTTT
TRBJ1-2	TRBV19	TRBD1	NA	CAGTDRAGGYTF	TGTGCCGGCACGGACAGGGCGGGTGGCTACACCTTC
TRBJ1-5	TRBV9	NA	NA	CASSAEDNQPQHF	TGTGCCAGCAGCGCCGAAGATAATCAGCCCCAGCATTTT